The 15 T cell receptor beta chains in this list originate from one sample, sequenced in a study of blood T cell repertoires in COVID-19. Produced via immunoSEQ multiplex PCR; TCRdb's table is partial and in-frame only. The repertoire consists of 45,000 to 60,000 clones, with about 89% occurring once and the leading ten covering approximately 15%. The sequenced material came from peripheral blood. The receptors shown here come from a man aged 55 to 69 with active or convalescent COVID-19.

The rearrangement joins TRBV11-2 to TRBJ2-7, with D possibly TRBD1 on 6 matching bases. Germline loops: CDR1 SGHAT, CDR2 FQNNGV. V was pared by 4 bases and J by 4 bases, with 8 bases between. There are 12 residues in the CDR3. In DNA form, the CDR3 reads TGTGCCAGCAGCTCACAGGGTTACGAGCAGTACTTC. Protein sequence: CASSSQGYEQYF.

This clone showed up just once. The chain joins TRBV4-2 to TRBJ1-4; 9 bases fit TRBD1. The V and J ends lost 0 bases and 7 bases, in that order; junction bases with no gene match: 9. The germline V gene encodes CDR1 LGHNA and CDR2 YNFKEQ. CDR3 size: 17 residues. The CDR3 DNA sequence: TGTGCCAGCAGCCAAGAAGGGCCCGGGACAGGGAGTGAAAAACTGTTTTTT. This sequence encodes CASSQEGPGTGSEKLFF.

The CDR3 nucleotides read TGTGCCAGCAGTGATACAGGGGGCTATCAGCCCCAGCATTTT. As protein: CASSDTGGYQPQHF. The V call is TRBV2, the J call TRBJ1-5, with 9 bases identical to TRBD1. Germline loops: CDR1 SNHLY, CDR2 FYNNEI. The CDR3 length is 14 residues. J gave up 5 bases and V 3 bases, and 2 bases lay outside the gene matches. The complete variable domain, with remaining parts taken from reference TRBV2 and TRBJ1-5, reads EPEVTQTPSHQVTQMGQEVILRCVPISNHLYFYWYRQILGQKVEFLVSFYNNEISEKSEIFDDQFSVERPDGSNFTLKIRSTKLEDSAMYFCASSDTGGYQPQHFGDGTRLSIL.

V gene TRBV19 combines with J gene TRBJ2-1; D is perhaps TRBD1 (6 bases). The CDR3 totals 14 residues. V was cut by 7 bases and J by 4 bases, with 14 bases left in between. The germline CDR1 and CDR2 sequences are LNHDA and SQIVND (reference sequence). CDR3 nucleotide sequence: TGTGCCAGTAACTGGGGCAGGGGATACAATGAGCAGTTCTTC. Its translation: CASNWGRGYNEQFF.

This clone appeared once. CDR3 sequence (DNA): TGTGCCAGCTCACCACCAGTAACTACTGAAGCTTTCTTT. Protein sequence: CASSPPVTTEAFF. The rearrangement links TRBV18 to TRBJ1-1; D gene uncertain. Trimming took 0 bases from V and 5 from J, leaving 7 bases between them. The CDR3 spans 13 residues. CDR1 KGHSH and CDR2 LQKENI come from the germline V gene.

This clone ranks as large. The rearrangement uses TRBV4-1 and TRBJ2-1, with a possible D match to TRBD2 (6 bases). The CDR3 runs to 16 residues. The germline CDR1 and CDR2 sequences are MGHRA and YSYEKL. The V end was cut by 0 bases, the J end by 4 bases, with 13 bases between. The CDR3 DNA sequence: TGCGCCAGCAGCCAAGAACGGGACGGACTATACAATGAGCAGTTCTTC. Translated: CASSQERDGLYNEQFF.

The J gene is TRBJ2-2, the V gene TRBV29-1, with D possibly matching TRBD2 (6 bases). V lost 1 base to trimming and J lost 3 bases, with 15 bases between them. The germline V gene has CDR1 SQVTM and CDR2 ANQGSEA. There are 16 residues in the CDR3. DNA of the CDR3: TGCAGCGTTGAAGGCTCAGGAGGGAGCGACACCGGGGAGCTGTTTTTT. This gives the protein CSVEGSGGSDTGELFF.

The rearrangement uses TRBV5-1 and TRBJ2-7; 7 positions match TRBD2. CDR1 and CDR2 from the germline V gene are SGHRS and YFSETQ. This CDR3 spans 14 amino acids. V was pared by 4 bases and J by 4 bases, with 8 bases of the junction left unmatched. In nucleotides, the CDR3 is TGCGCCAGCAGCGCCGGGGGGACCCGGTACGAGCAGTACTTC. It codes for CASSAGGTRYEQYF.

This clone came up a few times. The V call is TRBV24-1, the J call TRBJ2-5; 12 positions match TRBD1. The CDR3 has 15 residues. V was pared by 7 bases and J by 4 bases, with 6 bases of the junction left unmatched. Per germline, CDR1 KGHDR and CDR2 SFDVKD. The CDR3 protein is CATSRGQGAGETQYF. CDR3 nucleotides: TGTGCCACCAGCCGGGGACAGGGGGCTGGAGAGACCCAGTACTTC.

In its sample, this clone was seen once. This sequence joins TRBV27 and TRBJ1-1; 7 bases fit TRBD1. J was trimmed by 3 bases and V by 5 bases; bases with no gene match: 9. This CDR3 has 15 residues. Germline loops: CDR1 MNHEY, CDR2 SMNVEV (reference sequence). The CDR3 here is CASSPIDRVDTEAFF. CDR3 DNA sequence: TGTGCCAGCAGTCCAATCGACAGGGTCGACACTGAAGCTTTCTTT.

V usage is TRBV6-6 and J usage is TRBJ1-4, with no clear D. The CDR3 loop spans 13 amino acids. The germline CDR1 and CDR2 sequences are MNHNY and SVGAGI (reference sequence). V shed 5 bases and J shed 5 bases, with 9 bases lying between them. CDR3 coding DNA: TGTGCCAGCAGTGGGCAGACGAATGAAAAACTGTTTTTT. Residues: CASSGQTNEKLFF.

Of note for this clone: At one boundary the junction diverges from the germline segment, which might be a read error. The chain links TRBV6-6 to TRBJ1-6; D gene ambiguous. The CDR3 spans 15 residues. Germline V gives CDR1 MNHNY, CDR2 SVGAGI (reference sequence). CDR3 sequence (DNA): TGTGCCAGCAGTTACCCGAACTCCTTTAATTCACCCCTCCACTTT. This translates into CASSYPNSFNSPLHF.

V usage is TRBV18 and J usage is TRBJ2-7, with D maybe TRBD1 (6 bases). The V end lost 6 bases, the J end lost 4 bases, and 19 bases lay between the germline ends. Germline V gene lookup returns CDR1 KGHSH and CDR2 LQKENI. This CDR3 is built from 15 residues. CDR3 DNA sequence: TGTGCCAGCTCGCTTTCGTCAGGGGCATCGTACGAGCAGTACTTC. Translated: CASSLSSGASYEQYF. Drawing the rest from reference TRBV18 and TRBJ2-7, the complete variable domain is NAGVMQNPRHLVRRRGQEARLRCSPMKGHSHVYWYRQLPEEGLKFMVYLQKENIIDESGMPKERFSAEFPKEGPSILRIQQVVRGDSAAYFCASSLSSGASYEQYFGPGTRLTVT.

The chain joins TRBV11-3 to TRBJ2-1; the D gene is possibly TRBD1 (6 bases). Looked up from germline, CDR1 is SGHNT and CDR2 is YENEEA. Trimming removed 1 base from V and 4 bases from J, with 11 bases in between. The CDR3 spans 15 residues. The CDR3 bases are TGTGCCAGCAGCTTAGTGGGGACAAATTACAATGAGCAGTTCTTC. This encodes CASSLVGTNYNEQFF.

The J gene is TRBJ2-5, the V gene TRBV6-5; tentatively, D is TRBD2 (7 bases). Trimming removed 0 bases at V and 4 bases at J, with 15 bases between. CDR1 MNHEY and CDR2 SVGAGI come from the germline V gene. This CDR3 contains 16 residues. The DNA for the CDR3 is TGTGCCAGCAGTTACTCGGGGGGGGGCACGGGAGAGACCCAGTACTTC. Its translation: CASSYSGGGTGETQYF.